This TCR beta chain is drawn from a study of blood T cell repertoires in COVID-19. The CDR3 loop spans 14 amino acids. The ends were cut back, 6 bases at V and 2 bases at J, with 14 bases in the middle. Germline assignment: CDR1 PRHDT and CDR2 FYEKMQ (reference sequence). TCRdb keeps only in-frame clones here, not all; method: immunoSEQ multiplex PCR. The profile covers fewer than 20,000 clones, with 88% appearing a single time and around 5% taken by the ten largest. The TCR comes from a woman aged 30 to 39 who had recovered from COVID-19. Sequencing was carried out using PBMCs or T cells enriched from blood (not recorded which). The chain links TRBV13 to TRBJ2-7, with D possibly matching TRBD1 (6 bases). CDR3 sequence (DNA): TGTGCCAGCAGAAGGACGGGGACAACCTACGAGCAGTACTTC. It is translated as CASRRTGTTYEQYF.